Listed below are T cell receptor beta chains from one sample, sequenced in a study of identical twins. In TCRdb, the 5' RACE reads were re-called with MiXCR into one record per CDR3 protein. The sample comprises around 530,000 distinct CDR3 sequences, roughly 15% of which are singletons, and around 0.4% rests with the top ten. Another study also made use of these data, one on yellow fever vaccine responses in identical twins.

Sequencing was done on a sample of CD4+ T cells sorted from blood. The source of these receptors is a woman aged 18-30 years in good health. Each CDR3 is given with its conserved first and last residue. Each record gives: D gene, V gene, J gene, clone size, CDR3 DNA, CDR3 protein. D genes are given only for firm matches. Expanded clones get a size class; other rows say once, few or many, or leave the size out.

D gene: -; V gene: TRBV7-3; J gene: TRBJ2-1; clone size: -; CDR3 DNA: TGTGCCAGCACGCAGGCGCCGAACAATGAGCAGTTCTTC; CDR3 protein: CASTQAPNNEQFF
D gene: -; V gene: TRBV6-1; J gene: TRBJ1-2; clone size: -; CDR3 DNA: TGTGCCAGCAGAACCGACAGAGAAGGATGCTACACCTTC; CDR3 protein: CASRTDREGCYTF
D gene: -; V gene: TRBV5-5; J gene: TRBJ2-2; clone size: -; CDR3 DNA: TGTGCCAGCAGCCGCCTAACAGCTACCAGCACCGGGGAGCTGTTTTTT; CDR3 protein: CASSRLTATSTGELFF
D gene: -; V gene: TRBV7-6; J gene: TRBJ2-2; clone size: few; CDR3 DNA: TGTGCCAGCAGCTCATCCCCGGGACTTCACACCGGGGAGCTGTTTTTT; CDR3 protein: CASSSSPGLHTGELFF
D gene: -; V gene: TRBV9; J gene: TRBJ2-2; clone size: -; CDR3 DNA: TGTGCCAGCAGCGTTGGAGGTGTGACCACCGGGGAGCTGTTTTTT; CDR3 protein: CASSVGGVTTGELFF
D gene: -; V gene: TRBV5-6; J gene: TRBJ2-1; clone size: -; CDR3 DNA: TGTGCCAGCAGCTTGTTTGCCGCGGACAAACACTCCTACAATGAGCAGTTCTTC; CDR3 protein: CASSLFAADKHSYNEQFF
D gene: TRBD1; V gene: TRBV5-1; J gene: TRBJ1-3; clone size: many; CDR3 DNA: TGCGCCAGCGAGACAGGGGAACTCTCTGGAAACACCATATATTTT; CDR3 protein: CASETGELSGNTIYF
D gene: -; V gene: TRBV10-3; J gene: TRBJ2-2; clone size: few; CDR3 DNA: TGTGCCATCTGTGACCAGCCGGCGAACACCGGGGAGCTGTTTTTT; CDR3 protein: CAICDQPANTGELFF
D gene: TRBD1; V gene: TRBV2; J gene: TRBJ2-5; clone size: few; CDR3 DNA: TGTGCCAGCAGTGTACAGGGGGTTGGAGAGACCCAGTACTTC; CDR3 protein: CASSVQGVGETQYF
D gene: TRBD1; V gene: TRBV19; J gene: TRBJ1-4; clone size: few; CDR3 DNA: TGTGCCAGTAGTCCTCCCAGGGGGCGGACAGGGAATCCTAATGAAAAACTGTTTTTT; CDR3 protein: CASSPPRGRTGNPNEKLFF
D gene: -; V gene: TRBV28; J gene: TRBJ2-4; clone size: -; CDR3 DNA: TGTGCCAGCAAGGGGGGAGGGTTGGAAAACATTCAGTACTTC; CDR3 protein: CASKGGGLENIQYF
D gene: TRBD2; V gene: TRBV5-1; J gene: TRBJ2-3; clone size: few; CDR3 DNA: TGCGCCAGCAGCCCGGGACTAGCGGGGGGACTTAGCACAGATACGCAGTATTTT; CDR3 protein: CASSPGLAGGLSTDTQYF
D gene: -; V gene: TRBV25-1; J gene: TRBJ2-2; clone size: -; CDR3 DNA: TGTGCCAGCAGTGAAATAGGGGCAGGGGATCGGTCCGGGGAGCTGTTTTTT; CDR3 protein: CASSEIGAGDRSGELFF
D gene: -; V gene: TRBV10-3; J gene: TRBJ2-1; clone size: -; CDR3 DNA: TGTGCCATCAGTGAGACCCCTTACAATGAGCAGTTCTTC; CDR3 protein: CAISETPYNEQFF
D gene: TRBD2; V gene: TRBV20-1; J gene: TRBJ2-1; clone size: -; CDR3 DNA: TGCAGTGCTAGAGAACTAGCGTTAGAAAATGAGCAGTTCTTC; CDR3 protein: CSARELALENEQFF
D gene: TRBD1; V gene: TRBV3-1; J gene: TRBJ2-1; clone size: few; CDR3 DNA: TGTGCCAGCAGCAAAGGGGGCATTTTGCGAGTCAATGAGCAGTTCTTC; CDR3 protein: CASSKGGILRVNEQFF
D gene: -; V gene: TRBV7-2; J gene: TRBJ2-1; clone size: few; CDR3 DNA: TGTGCCAGCAGCTTAGGTAGGCAGGGTGAGCAGTTCTTC; CDR3 protein: CASSLGRQGEQFF
D gene: TRBD2; V gene: TRBV6-2/TRBV6-3; J gene: TRBJ2-5; clone size: few; CDR3 DNA: TGTGCCAGCAGTTACCCCAATCGACTAGCGGGAGGAGAGACCCAGTACTTC; CDR3 protein: CASSYPNRLAGGETQYF
D gene: TRBD1; V gene: TRBV5-6; J gene: TRBJ1-5; clone size: many; CDR3 DNA: TGTGCCAGCAGCTCACAGGGGGATCAGCCCCAGCATTTT; CDR3 protein: CASSSQGDQPQHF
D gene: -; V gene: TRBV2; J gene: TRBJ2-3; clone size: few; CDR3 DNA: TGTGCCAGCAACAACCTAGCGCGGGGCACAGATACGCAGTATTTT; CDR3 protein: CASNNLARGTDTQYF
D gene: -; V gene: TRBV4-1; J gene: TRBJ1-1; clone size: few; CDR3 DNA: TGCGCCAGCAGCCGGTTAGAAGAATTGAACACTGAAGCTTTCTTT; CDR3 protein: CASSRLEELNTEAFF
D gene: -; V gene: TRBV12-3/TRBV12-4; J gene: TRBJ2-6; clone size: -; CDR3 DNA: TGTGCCAGCAGTAGTACCCAAGGGGGCTCTGGGGCCAACGTCCTGACTTTC; CDR3 protein: CASSSTQGGSGANVLTF
D gene: TRBD2; V gene: TRBV4-1; J gene: TRBJ2-2; clone size: few; CDR3 DNA: TGCGCCAGCAGCCAAGGGCTAGCGGGCTTCACCGGGGAGCTGTTTTTT; CDR3 protein: CASSQGLAGFTGELFF
D gene: -; V gene: TRBV18; J gene: TRBJ2-6; clone size: -; CDR3 DNA: TGTGCCAGCTTGGGGTCCGGGGCCAACGTCCTGACTTTC; CDR3 protein: CASLGSGANVLTF
D gene: -; V gene: TRBV11-3; J gene: TRBJ2-5; clone size: -; CDR3 DNA: TGTGCCAGCAGCCCCGATGGGGGGCAAGAGACCCAGTACTTC; CDR3 protein: CASSPDGGQETQYF
D gene: TRBD2; V gene: TRBV7-2; J gene: TRBJ2-5; clone size: few; CDR3 DNA: TGTGCCAGCAGCTTTGGCGGGGGGGCTGGTGAGACCCAGTACTTC; CDR3 protein: CASSFGGGAGETQYF
D gene: TRBD2; V gene: TRBV3-1; J gene: TRBJ2-2; clone size: once; CDR3 DNA: TGTGCCAGCAGCCAAGCTCCCGGACTAGCGGGGACCGGGGAGCTGTTTTTT; CDR3 protein: CASSQAPGLAGTGELFF
D gene: TRBD1; V gene: TRBV11-2; J gene: TRBJ2-1; clone size: -; CDR3 DNA: TGTGCCAGCAGCTCGGACAGGGAATTTTACAATGAGCAGTTCTTC; CDR3 protein: CASSSDREFYNEQFF
D gene: TRBD1; V gene: TRBV6-2/TRBV6-3; J gene: TRBJ2-4; clone size: -; CDR3 DNA: TGTGCCAGCAGTTACGTGGAGACAGGGGGCGCGACTCGAGCCAAAAACATTCAGTACTTC; CDR3 protein: CASSYVETGGATRAKNIQYF
D gene: TRBD2; V gene: TRBV12-3/TRBV12-4; J gene: TRBJ2-7; clone size: few; CDR3 DNA: TGTGCCAGCAGGGGACTAGCGGGATCCGAGCAGTACTTC; CDR3 protein: CASRGLAGSEQYF
D gene: -; V gene: TRBV14; J gene: TRBJ2-1; clone size: few; CDR3 DNA: TGTGCCAGCAGCCAAGATCGAGGCGGAGGGTACTGGCAAGCGCAGTTCTTC; CDR3 protein: CASSQDRGGGYWQAQFF
D gene: TRBD2; V gene: TRBV28; J gene: TRBJ2-7; clone size: few; CDR3 DNA: TGTGCCACCCGGGGGGGTTTGGACGAGCAGTACTTC; CDR3 protein: CATRGGLDEQYF
D gene: TRBD2; V gene: TRBV3-1; J gene: TRBJ2-5; clone size: -; CDR3 DNA: TGTGCCAGCAGCCAAATCGGTGCCGCGGCGGGAGGTACAGAGACCCAGTACTTC; CDR3 protein: CASSQIGAAAGGTETQYF
D gene: TRBD2; V gene: TRBV20-1; J gene: TRBJ2-1; clone size: -; CDR3 DNA: TGCAGTGCTAGAGATCAATCTAGCGGGAACAATGAGCAGTTCTTC; CDR3 protein: CSARDQSSGNNEQFF
D gene: -; V gene: TRBV12-3/TRBV12-4; J gene: TRBJ2-3; clone size: -; CDR3 DNA: TGTGCCAGCAGTTTGGTGCGGAGGGGACACGGCACAGATACGCAGTATTTT; CDR3 protein: CASSLVRRGHGTDTQYF
D gene: -; V gene: TRBV5-1; J gene: TRBJ1-1; clone size: few; CDR3 DNA: TGCGCCAGCAGCTTGGGAGCCAGGAGAAACACTGAAGCTTTCTTT; CDR3 protein: CASSLGARRNTEAFF
D gene: -; V gene: TRBV5-1; J gene: TRBJ1-5; clone size: -; CDR3 DNA: TGCGCCAGCAGCTTGTTGGGGGGAGATCAGCCCCAGCATTTT; CDR3 protein: CASSLLGGDQPQHF
D gene: TRBD1; V gene: TRBV20-1; J gene: TRBJ1-1; clone size: -; CDR3 DNA: TGCAGTGCTAGACAGGGGGCGGGGAGAACTGAAGCTTTCTTT; CDR3 protein: CSARQGAGRTEAFF
D gene: TRBD1; V gene: TRBV9; J gene: TRBJ2-2; clone size: many; CDR3 DNA: TGTGCCAGCAGCCAAAGACAGGGCCCGAACACCGGGGAGCTGTTTTTT; CDR3 protein: CASSQRQGPNTGELFF
D gene: -; V gene: TRBV29-1; J gene: TRBJ2-7; clone size: -; CDR3 DNA: TGCAGCGTGGCCGTCGGGGGCGCCGAGCAGTACTTC; CDR3 protein: CSVAVGGAEQYF
D gene: -; V gene: TRBV3-1; J gene: TRBJ2-6; clone size: few; CDR3 DNA: TGTGCCAGCAGCCAAGACAAGGGTACTGGGGCCAACGTCCTGACTTTC; CDR3 protein: CASSQDKGTGANVLTF
D gene: TRBD2; V gene: TRBV6-5; J gene: TRBJ2-7; clone size: -; CDR3 DNA: TGTGCCAGCAGTTACGCGGGTCTGGCGGGAGTTTCAAGCGAGCAGTACTTC; CDR3 protein: CASSYAGLAGVSSEQYF
D gene: -; V gene: TRBV10-3; J gene: TRBJ1-5; clone size: -; CDR3 DNA: TGTGCCATCGGTGACAGTAATCAGCCCCAGCATTTT; CDR3 protein: CAIGDSNQPQHF
D gene: -; V gene: TRBV7-8; J gene: TRBJ2-5; clone size: few; CDR3 DNA: TGTGCCAGCAGCTCCCTAGTTGCCTCTCACCAAGAGACCCAGTACTTC; CDR3 protein: CASSSLVASHQETQYF
D gene: -; V gene: TRBV7-2; J gene: TRBJ2-3; clone size: -; CDR3 DNA: TGTGCCAGCAGCTTGACAGGAGGACTCACAGATACGCAGTATTTT; CDR3 protein: CASSLTGGLTDTQYF
D gene: -; V gene: TRBV5-6; J gene: TRBJ2-7; clone size: -; CDR3 DNA: TGTGCCAGCAGCACAAAATCCAGGGTGTGGTACGAGCAGTACTTC; CDR3 protein: CASSTKSRVWYEQYF
D gene: -; V gene: TRBV5-1; J gene: TRBJ1-2; clone size: -; CDR3 DNA: TGCGCCAGCAGAGGGTCGGGGTATAACTATGGCTACACCTTC; CDR3 protein: CASRGSGYNYGYTF